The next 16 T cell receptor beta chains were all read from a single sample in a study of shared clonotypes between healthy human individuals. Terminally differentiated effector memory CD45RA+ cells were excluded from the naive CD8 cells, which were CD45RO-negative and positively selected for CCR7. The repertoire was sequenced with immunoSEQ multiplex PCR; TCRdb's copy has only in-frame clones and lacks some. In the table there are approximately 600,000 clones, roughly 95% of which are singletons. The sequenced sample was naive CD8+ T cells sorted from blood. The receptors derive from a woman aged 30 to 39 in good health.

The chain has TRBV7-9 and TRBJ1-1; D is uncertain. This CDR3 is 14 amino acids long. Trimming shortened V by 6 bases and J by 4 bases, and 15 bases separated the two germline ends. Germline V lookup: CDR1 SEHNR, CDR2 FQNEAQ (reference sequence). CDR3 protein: CASSKLAGVTEAFF. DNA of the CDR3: TGTGCCAGCAGTAAACTGGCCGGGGTCACTGAAGCTTTCTTT.

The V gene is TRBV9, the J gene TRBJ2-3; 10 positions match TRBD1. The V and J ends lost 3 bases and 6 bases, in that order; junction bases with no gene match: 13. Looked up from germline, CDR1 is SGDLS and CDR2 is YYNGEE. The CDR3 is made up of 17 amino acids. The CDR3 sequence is CASSDRPGQGSADTQYF. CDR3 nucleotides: TGTGCCAGCAGCGATCGCCCGGGACAGGGGAGTGCGGATACGCAGTATTTT.

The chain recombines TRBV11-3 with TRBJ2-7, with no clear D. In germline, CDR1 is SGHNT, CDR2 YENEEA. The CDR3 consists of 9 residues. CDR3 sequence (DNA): TGTGAGAAGGTTTGCGAGCAGTACTTC. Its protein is CEKVCEQYF.

The CDR3 spells CATSRGTGYNQPQHF. DNA for the CDR3: TGTGCCACCAGCAGAGGGACAGGGTACAATCAGCCCCAGCATTTT. The J gene is TRBJ1-5, the V gene TRBV15; TRBD1 matches 8 bases. Germline values: CDR1 LNHNV, CDR2 YYDKDF (reference sequence). CDR3 length: 15 amino acids. J was trimmed by 3 bases and V by 1 base; bases with no gene match: 2. Full variable domain (remainder filled in from reference TRBV15 and TRBJ1-5): DAMVIQNPRYQVTQFGKPVTLSCSQTLNHNVMYWYQQKSSQAPKLLFHYYDKDFNNEADTPDNFQSRRPNTSFCFLDIRSPGLGDTAMYLCATSRGTGYNQPQHFGDGTRLSIL.

CDR3 loop: CASSQGLAGPPKETQYF. CDR3 nucleotides: TGCGCCAGCAGCCAAGGACTAGCGGGCCCTCCAAAAGAGACCCAGTACTTC. This sequence joins TRBV4-1 and TRBJ2-5, with 10 bases aligning to TRBD2. This CDR3 comprises 17 residues. Germline V gene sequence: CDR1 MGHRA, CDR2 YSYEKL. V lost 1 base, J lost 3 bases, and 8 bases stayed unmatched.

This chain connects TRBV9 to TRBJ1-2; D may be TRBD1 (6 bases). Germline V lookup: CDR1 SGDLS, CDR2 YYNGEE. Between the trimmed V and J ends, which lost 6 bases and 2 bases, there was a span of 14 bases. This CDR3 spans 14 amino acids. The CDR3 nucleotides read TGTGCCAGCATAGGGGGAGAAACCAACTATGGCTACACCTTC. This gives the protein CASIGGETNYGYTF.

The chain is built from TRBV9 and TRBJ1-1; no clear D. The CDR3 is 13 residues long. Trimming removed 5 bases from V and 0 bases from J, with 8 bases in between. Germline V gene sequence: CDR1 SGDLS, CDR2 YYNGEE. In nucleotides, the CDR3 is TGTGCCAGCAGAGGCCCCGTGAACACTGAAGCTTTCTTT. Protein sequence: CASRGPVNTEAFF. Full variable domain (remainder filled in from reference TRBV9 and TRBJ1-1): DSGVTQTPKHLITATGQRVTLRCSPRSGDLSVYWYQQSLDQGLQFLIQYYNGEERAKGNILERFSAQQFPDLHSELNLSSLELGDSALYFCASRGPVNTEAFFGQGTRLTVV.

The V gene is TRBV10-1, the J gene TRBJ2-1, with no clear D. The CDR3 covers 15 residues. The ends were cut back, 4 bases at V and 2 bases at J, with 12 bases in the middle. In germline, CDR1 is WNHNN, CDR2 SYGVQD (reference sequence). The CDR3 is CASSALGAAYNEQFF. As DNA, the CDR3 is TGCGCCAGCAGTGCGCTTGGCGCGGCCTACAATGAGCAGTTCTTC.

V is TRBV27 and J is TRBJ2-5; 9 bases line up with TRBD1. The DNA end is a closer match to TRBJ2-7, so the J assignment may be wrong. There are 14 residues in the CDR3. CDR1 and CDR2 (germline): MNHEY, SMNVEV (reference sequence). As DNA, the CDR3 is TGTGCCAGCAGAATACAGGGGGCGGCTCTCGAGCAGTACTTC. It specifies CASRIQGAALEQYF.

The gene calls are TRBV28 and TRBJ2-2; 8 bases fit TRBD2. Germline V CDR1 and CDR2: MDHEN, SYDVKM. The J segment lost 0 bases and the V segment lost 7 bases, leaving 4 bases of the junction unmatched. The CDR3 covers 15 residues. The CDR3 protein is CASIEAGANTGELFF. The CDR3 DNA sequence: TGTGCCAGCATCGAAGCGGGGGCGAACACCGGGGAGCTGTTTTTT.

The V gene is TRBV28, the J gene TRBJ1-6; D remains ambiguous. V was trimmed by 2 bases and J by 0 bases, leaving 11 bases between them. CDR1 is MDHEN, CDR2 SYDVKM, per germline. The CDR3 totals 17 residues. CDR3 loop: CASSLMDGSSYNSPLHF. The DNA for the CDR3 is TGTGCCAGCAGTTTAATGGACGGGAGCTCCTATAATTCACCCCTCCACTTT.

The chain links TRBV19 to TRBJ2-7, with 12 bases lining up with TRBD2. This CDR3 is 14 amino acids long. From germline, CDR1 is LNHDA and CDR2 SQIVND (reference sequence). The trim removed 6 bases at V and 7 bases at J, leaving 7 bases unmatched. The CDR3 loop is CASSRLAGAGEQYF. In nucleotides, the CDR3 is TGTGCCAGTAGCCGACTAGCGGGAGCGGGTGAGCAGTACTTC.

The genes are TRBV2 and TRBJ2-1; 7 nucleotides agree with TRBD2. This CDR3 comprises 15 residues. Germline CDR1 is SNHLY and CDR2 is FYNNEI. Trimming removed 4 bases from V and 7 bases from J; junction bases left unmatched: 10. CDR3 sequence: CASSGRLSGGNEQFF. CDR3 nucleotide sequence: TGTGCCAGCAGTGGCAGACTTTCCGGGGGGAATGAGCAGTTCTTC.

This CDR3 reads CASSQATSNQPQHF. In nucleotides, the CDR3 is TGCGCCAGCAGCCAAGCCACCAGCAATCAGCCCCAGCATTTT. The rearrangement links TRBV4-1 to TRBJ1-5; D not certain. The CDR3 runs to 14 residues. V dropped 1 base and J dropped 1 base, with 5 bases sitting between them. Germline CDR1 reads MGHRA; CDR2 reads YSYEKL.

The CDR3 sequence is CASSGGSNLEEQYF. The CDR3, as DNA: TGTGCCAGCAGTGGGGGTTCAAACCTGGAGGAGCAGTACTTC. The rearrangement links TRBV28 to TRBJ2-7; D is tentatively TRBD1 or TRBD2 (5 bases each). Per the germline V gene, CDR1 is MDHEN and CDR2 is SYDVKM. CDR3 size: 14 residues. V lost 5 bases and J lost 7, with 18 bases in between.

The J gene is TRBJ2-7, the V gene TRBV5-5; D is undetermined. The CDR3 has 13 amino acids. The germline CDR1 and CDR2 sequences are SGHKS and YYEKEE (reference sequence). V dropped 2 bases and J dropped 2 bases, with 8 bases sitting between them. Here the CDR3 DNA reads TGTGCCAGCAGCTTTACTATTCCCTACGAGCAGTACTTC. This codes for CASSFTIPYEQYF.